At least ten counts were recorded for the clone carrying this T cell receptor beta chain. Germline V gene data show CDR1 as LNHDA and CDR2 as SQIVND (reference sequence). Trimming removed 6 bases from V and 8 bases from J, with 7 bases in between. The CDR3 is 11 residues long. This sample is part of a study of T cells in Graves' hyperthyroidism and ophthalmopathy. From RNA transcripts, TCR beta CDR3 regions were amplified. Primed by the HTBI set, a first-round RT-PCR was run on the TCR CDR3. TCRdb re-called the multiplex PCR reads with MiXCR, one entry per CDR3 protein. Found here are 34,000 or so distinct CDR3 sequences, around 52% of them singletons; the top ten hold 25%.

Sequencing was performed on blood. The rearrangement joins TRBV19 to TRBJ1-4; D remains unclear. This clonotype was obtained from a woman in her thirties or forties with Graves' ophthalmopathy. The CDR3 bases are TGTGCCAGTAGCACGGGGGAAAAACTGTTTTTT. Encoded protein: CASSTGEKLFF. The full variable domain, with the rest looked up from reference TRBV19 and TRBJ1-4, is DGGITQSPKYLFRKEGQNVTLSCEQNLNHDAMYWYRQDPGQGLRLIYYSQIVNDFQKGDIAEGYSVSREKKESFPLTVTSAQKNPTAFYLCASSTGEKLFFGSGTQLSVL.